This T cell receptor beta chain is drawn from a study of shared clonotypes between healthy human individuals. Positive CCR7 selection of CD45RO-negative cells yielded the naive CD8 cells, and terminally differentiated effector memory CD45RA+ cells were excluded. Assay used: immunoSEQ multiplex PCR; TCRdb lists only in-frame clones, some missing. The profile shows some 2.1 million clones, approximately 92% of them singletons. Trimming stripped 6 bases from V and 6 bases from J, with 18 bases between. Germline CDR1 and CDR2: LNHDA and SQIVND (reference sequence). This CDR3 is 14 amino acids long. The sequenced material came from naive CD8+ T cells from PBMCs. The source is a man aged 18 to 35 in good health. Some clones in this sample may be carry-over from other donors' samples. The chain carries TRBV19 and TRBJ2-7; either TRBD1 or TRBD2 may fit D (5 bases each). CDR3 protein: CASSPEGQTGEQYF. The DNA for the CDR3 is TGTGCCAGTAGCCCCGAGGGGCAGACTGGCGAGCAGTACTTC.